This TCR beta chain comes out of a study of Ad26.COV2.S vaccination and SARS-CoV-2 variants. The data were produced by immunoSEQ multiplex PCR, yet TCRdb's version contains in-frame clones alone and is incomplete. The sample contains almost 400,000 clones, approximately 91% of which appear only once. Sample treatment: roughly 19 received Ad26.COV2.S at low or high dose, single or two shots; five or six received placebo; per-sample allocation not given. The samples date from day 63 after the first vaccine or placebo injection. The sequence was collected from a person between 18 and 60 years old who received the Ad26.COV2.S COVID-19 vaccine or a placebo. The sequencing used peripheral blood, collected in a trial of Ad26.COV2.S vaccine versus placebo.

The CDR3 DNA reads TGTGCCAGCAGCCGCGGCAATCAGCCCCAGCATTTT. It translates to CASSRGNQPQHF. The rearrangement uses TRBV5-6 and TRBJ1-5; D uncertain. The ends were cut back, 4 bases at V and 2 bases at J, with 4 bases in the middle. This CDR3 is 12 amino acids long. Germline lookup yields CDR1 SGHDT and CDR2 YYEEEE. The variable domain in full, with the rest retrieved from reference TRBV5-6 and TRBJ1-5, is DAGVTQSPTHLIKTRGQQVTLRCSPKSGHDTVSWYQQALGQGPQFIFQYYEEEERQRGNFPDRFSGHQFPNYSSELNVNALLLGDSALYLCASSRGNQPQHFGDGTRLSIL.